These 32 T cell receptor beta chains came from one sample sequenced in a study of blood T cell repertoires in COVID-19. This table comes from immunoSEQ multiplex PCR, and its TCRdb copy is limited to in-frame clones, with some not included. The top ten hold 2.5% to 3% of the sample, which has roughly 260,000 clones, approximately 90% seen once. The sample was PBMCs or T cells enriched from blood (not recorded which). The source of these receptors is a woman aged 30 to 39 with acute COVID-19.

The chain joins TRBV11-2 to TRBJ2-7; D might be TRBD2 (5 bases). The CDR3 contains 14 residues. V lost 0 bases to trimming and J lost 6 bases, with 12 bases between them. Germline lookup yields CDR1 SGHAT and CDR2 FQNNGV. The CDR3 protein is CASSLDRGSLEQYF. Written as DNA, the CDR3 is TGTGCCAGCAGCTTAGATCGGGGTAGCCTCGAGCAGTACTTC.

The chain joins TRBV30 to TRBJ1-2; D is unclear. The CDR3 length is 15 residues. CDR1 is GTSNPN, CDR2 SVGIG, per germline (reference sequence). Trimming stripped 2 bases from V and 4 bases from J, with 17 bases between. This chain's CDR3 is CAWSLPWAPPYGYTF. For the CDR3, the DNA is TGTGCCTGGAGTCTCCCGTGGGCACCGCCCTATGGCTACACCTTC.

This clone was recorded once. This chain joins TRBV27 and TRBJ1-6, with a weak D call TRBD1 (6 bases). In germline, CDR1 is MNHEY, CDR2 SMNVEV (reference sequence). This CDR3 is 14 amino acids long. V lost 2 bases and J 7 bases, leaving 9 bases between the germline ends. The CDR3 sequence is CASSLNRANSPLHF. The CDR3 DNA reads as TGTGCCAGCAGTTTAAACAGGGCAAATTCACCCCTCCACTTT.

This clone appeared once. This chain joins TRBV11-2 and TRBJ2-5; 7 bases match TRBD2. The CDR3 length is 17 residues. V was clipped by 1 base and J by 4 bases; unmatched bases: 12. CDR1 is SGHAT and CDR2 is FQNNGV in the germline V gene. CDR3 sequence (DNA): TGTGCCAGCAGCTTAGGGGCCCTAACGGGGGGTCGAGAGACCCAGTACTTC. Amino acids: CASSLGALTGGRETQYF. The entire variable domain, with the rest obtained from reference TRBV11-2 and TRBJ2-5, is as follows: EAGVAQSPRYKIIEKRQSVAFWCNPISGHATLYWYQQILGQGPKLLIQFQNNGVVDDSQLPKDRFSAERLKGVDSTLKIQPAKLEDSAVYLCASSLGALTGGRETQYFGPGTRLLVL.

The CDR3 is CASSLMASGGDTQYF. In nucleotides, the CDR3 is TGTGCCAGCAGCCTCATGGCAAGCGGGGGGGATACGCAGTATTTT. The chain joins TRBV14 to TRBJ2-3, with 9 bases identical to TRBD2. The CDR3 totals 15 residues. CDR1 and CDR2 from the germline V gene are SGHDN and FVKESK. J lost 6 bases, V lost 4 bases, and 8 bases had no gene match. The complete variable domain, with remaining parts taken from reference TRBV14 and TRBJ2-3, reads EAGVTQFPSHSVIEKGQTVTLRCDPISGHDNLYWYRRVMGKEIKFLLHFVKESKQDESGMPNNRFLAERTGGTYSTLKVQPAELEDSGVYFCASSLMASGGDTQYFGPGTRLTVL.

The genes are TRBV7-9 and TRBJ1-1, with TRBD1 matching 8 bases. The germline V gene encodes CDR1 SEHNR and CDR2 FQNEAQ (reference sequence). V dropped 5 bases and J dropped 0; count of bases not matched to a gene: 8. The CDR3 spans 16 residues. The CDR3 region is CASSPGQGGMNTEAFF. In nucleotides, the CDR3 is TGTGCCAGCAGCCCAGGACAGGGAGGTATGAACACTGAAGCTTTCTTT.

This chain links TRBV15 with TRBJ2-2; D is perhaps TRBD1 (5 bases). Trimming left V 1 base short and J 3 bases short, with 15 bases between. Looked up from germline, CDR1 is LNHNV and CDR2 is YYDKDF (reference sequence). The CDR3 runs to 17 residues. The CDR3 loop reads CATSRVGREWDTGELFF. In nucleotides, the CDR3 is TGTGCCACCAGCAGAGTGGGCAGGGAATGGGACACCGGGGAGCTGTTTTTT.

V gene TRBV7-8 combines with J gene TRBJ1-1; D is ambiguous. The CDR3 is 13 amino acids. Trimming left V 0 bases short and J 5 bases short, with 7 bases between. Germline V CDR1 and CDR2: SGHVS, FQNEAQ. For the CDR3, the DNA is TGTGCCAGCAGCTTAGCGGCTAGGACTGAAGCTTTCTTT. This codes for CASSLAARTEAFF.

This clone was recorded once. This chain links TRBV9 with TRBJ1-5; tentatively, D is TRBD1 (6 bases). The ends were cut back, 0 bases at V and 0 bases at J, with 7 bases in the middle. Germline CDR1 reads SGDLS; CDR2 reads YYNGEE. The CDR3 loop spans 15 amino acids. This CDR3 reads CASSVGTVSNQPQHF. CDR3 in DNA: TGTGCCAGCAGCGTAGGGACAGTTAGCAATCAGCCCCAGCATTTT.

This chain connects TRBV10-1 to TRBJ2-2; perhaps TRBD1 as D (6 bases). Germline CDR1 and CDR2: WNHNN and SYGVQD (reference sequence). The CDR3 extends over 15 amino acids. V was pared by 8 bases and J by 0 bases, with 13 bases between. The CDR3 region has the DNA TGCGCCAGCGGTCGGACAGACGCGAACACCGGGGAGCTGTTTTTT. Amino acid sequence: CASGRTDANTGELFF.

J is TRBJ2-5 and V is TRBV6-2 or TRBV6-3, with 12 bases aligning to TRBD2. Germline V CDR1 and CDR2: MNHEY, SVGEGT. V was pared by 2 bases and J by 5 bases, with 9 bases of the junction left unmatched. The CDR3 is made up of 17 amino acids. CDR3 bases: TGTGCCAGCAGTTACCTGGCTAGCGGGGGGGCCTTGGAGACCCAGTACTTC. Translating gives CASSYLASGGALETQYF.

The genes are TRBV19 and TRBJ2-7; 7 bases map to TRBD1. This CDR3 is 14 amino acids long. Looked up from germline, CDR1 is LNHDA and CDR2 is SQIVND (reference sequence). Trimming took 6 bases from V and 3 from J; bases not matched to a gene: 8. CDR3 in amino acids: CASRPRAGGYEQYF. CDR3 nucleotides: TGTGCCAGTAGGCCGCGGGCAGGGGGCTACGAGCAGTACTTC.

In DNA form, the CDR3 reads TGTGCCAGCAGCTTGGGACTGTACGCGAACACCGGGGAGCTGTTTTTT. Amino acid sequence: CASSLGLYANTGELFF. The gene calls are TRBV5-8 and TRBJ2-2; D uncertain. Germline assignment: CDR1 SGHTS and CDR2 YDEGEE. CDR3 length: 16 residues. V dropped 0 bases and J dropped 0 bases, with 9 bases sitting between them.

The chain is built from TRBV6-5 and TRBJ2-7, with 13 positions matching TRBD2. This CDR3 region has 15 residues. The germline V gene has CDR1 MNHEY and CDR2 SVGAGI. V lost 6 bases to trimming and J lost 5 bases; unmatched junction nucleotides: 7. The CDR3 loop reads CASRQLAGGPDEQYF. In DNA form, the CDR3 reads TGTGCCAGCAGACAACTAGCGGGGGGGCCGGACGAGCAGTACTTC.

This chain uses TRBV5-4 with TRBJ2-3, with D possibly matching TRBD2 (6 bases). Deletions cut 2 bases from V and 2 bases from J, with 9 bases between. Germline CDR1 is SGHNT and CDR2 is YYREEE (reference sequence). This CDR3 has 14 amino acids. CDR3 region: CASSFGLNTDTQYF. CDR3 sequence (DNA): TGTGCCAGCAGCTTTGGACTAAACACAGATACGCAGTATTTT.

This clone came up once. The chain employs TRBV30 and TRBJ1-5; D gene unclear. V lost 5 bases and J lost 9, with 11 bases in between. Germline V gives CDR1 GTSNPN, CDR2 SVGIG (reference sequence). The CDR3 contains 11 residues. The CDR3 DNA is TGTGCCTGGTCCCAGGAGGGGCCCCAGCATTTT. Encoded protein: CAWSQEGPQHF.

This clone was counted only a few times. The J gene is TRBJ1-5, the V gene TRBV24-1, with D unresolved. The CDR3 covers 14 residues. V shed 4 bases and J shed 0 bases, with 6 bases lying between them. The V gene's germline CDR1 is KGHDR and CDR2 SFDVKD. In DNA form, the CDR3 reads TGTGCCACCAGTGACTCCCTTAGCAATCAGCCCCAGCATTTT. Protein: CATSDSLSNQPQHF.

The CDR3 spells CASTAGGGIGEAFF. The DNA for the CDR3 is TGTGCCAGCACCGCGGGGGGAGGGATCGGTGAAGCTTTCTTT. This chain uses TRBV27 with TRBJ1-1, with D possibly TRBD1 on 5 matching bases. The germline CDR1 and CDR2 sequences are MNHEY and SMNVEV (reference sequence). This CDR3 comprises 14 residues. Trimming cost V 7 bases and J 7 bases, with 19 bases left between them.

The CDR3 DNA is TGCGCCAGCAGCCAAGATATGGTACAGCTGTACTCTGGAAACACCATATATTTT. Translation: CASSQDMVQLYSGNTIYF. The chain is built from TRBV4-1 and TRBJ1-3; D unclear. Germline V gene data show CDR1 as MGHRA and CDR2 as YSYEKL. The V and J ends lost 0 bases and 0 bases respectively, with 15 bases between them. This CDR3 is built from 18 residues.

V and J are TRBV5-1 and TRBJ1-4; the match to TRBD1 covers 9 bases. J gave up 7 bases and V 1 base, and 5 bases lay outside the gene matches. Germline V gene sequence: CDR1 SGHRS, CDR2 YFSETQ. The CDR3 length is 15 residues. In DNA, the CDR3 is TGCGCCAGCAGCTTGTCCGGGACAGGGTTTGAAAAACTGTTTTTT. This sequence encodes CASSLSGTGFEKLFF.

This clone was observed once. The V and J genes are TRBV29-1 and TRBJ1-2, with D maybe TRBD1 (6 bases). The CDR3 totals 12 residues. The germline gives CDR1 SQVTM, CDR2 ANQGSEA. CDR3 DNA: TGCACTTCTACAAGGGCCAGGGGAGGCTACACCTTC. This gives the protein CTSTRARGGYTF.

The chain couples TRBV27 to TRBJ1-5; 7 bases fit TRBD1. After removal of 4 bases from V and 9 bases from J, the junction contained 12 bases not matched to a gene. This CDR3 has 15 residues. Germline V CDR1 and CDR2: MNHEY, SMNVEV (reference sequence). The CDR3 sequence: CASSSAPGTVGPQHF. CDR3 bases: TGTGCCAGCAGTTCGGCCCCCGGGACAGTGGGGCCCCAGCATTTT.

The rearrangement joins TRBV4-1 to TRBJ1-5; unclear D gene. Trimming left V 1 base short and J 0 bases short, with 7 bases between. Germline lookup yields CDR1 MGHRA and CDR2 YSYEKL. This CDR3 region has 15 residues. As DNA, the CDR3 is TGCGCCAGCAGCCAAGTACCCTATAGCAATCAGCCCCAGCATTTT. This translates into CASSQVPYSNQPQHF.

The chain joins TRBV6-4 to TRBJ1-1; TRBD1 matches 9 bases. Germline V gene lookup returns CDR1 MRHNA and CDR2 SNTAGT. J gave up 4 bases and V 5 bases, and 5 bases lay outside the gene matches. The CDR3 sequence is 14 residues long. The CDR3 coding sequence is TGTGCCAGCAGTCGCGAGACAGGGGGCACTGAAGCTTTCTTT. Amino acids: CASSRETGGTEAFF.

The V call is TRBV19, the J call TRBJ2-2, with D uncertain. Trimming took off 3 bases at V and 7 bases at J, with 21 bases between the two ends. The germline V gene encodes CDR1 LNHDA and CDR2 SQIVND (reference sequence). The CDR3 length is 17 residues. CDR3 loop: CASSMWPPVGAFGELFF. CDR3 sequence (DNA): TGTGCCAGTAGTATGTGGCCCCCGGTAGGAGCGTTCGGGGAGCTGTTTTTT. Full variable domain (missing parts from reference TRBV19 and TRBJ2-2): DGGITQSPKYLFRKEGQNVTLSCEQNLNHDAMYWYRQDPGQGLRLIYYSQIVNDFQKGDIAEGYSVSREKKESFPLTVTSAQKNPTAFYLCASSMWPPVGAFGELFFGEGSRLTVL.

In DNA, the CDR3 is TGTGCCTGGAGTGTACCCGTGGGACAGCCTCGTCAGCCCCAGCATTTT. Its protein product is CAWSVPVGQPRQPQHF. The V gene is TRBV30, the J gene TRBJ1-5, with 7 positions matching TRBD1. J lost 6 bases, V lost 0 bases, and 11 bases had no gene match. This CDR3 has 16 residues. The germline gives CDR1 GTSNPN, CDR2 SVGIG (reference sequence).

This sequence joins TRBV10-1 and TRBJ2-5; TRBD1 matches at 7 bases. Germline V CDR1 and CDR2: WNHNN, SYGVQD (reference sequence). Trimming at V came to 6 bases and at J to 4 bases, leaving 5 bases not matched to a gene. There are 13 residues in the CDR3. As DNA, the CDR3 is TGCGCCAGCAGCCCCTACAGGGGAGAGACCCAGTACTTC. Translated: CASSPYRGETQYF.

The chain has TRBV7-6 and TRBJ1-2; D remains ambiguous. This CDR3 comprises 15 residues. V gave up 1 base and J gave up 4 bases, with 13 bases separating them. Germline assignment: CDR1 SGHVS and CDR2 FNYEAQ. CDR3 DNA: TGTGCCAGCAGCTTAGGGCACCCGAGAGGCTATGGCTACACCTTC. Translating it yields CASSLGHPRGYGYTF. The full variable domain, rest sourced from reference TRBV7-6 and TRBJ1-2, is GAGVSQSPRYKVTKRGQDVALRCDPISGHVSLYWYRQALGQGPEFLTYFNYEAQQDKSGLPNDRFSAERPEGSISTLTIQRTEQRDSAMYRCASSLGHPRGYGYTFGSGTRLTVV.

The chain recombines TRBV10-2 with TRBJ2-7; 7 bases agree with TRBD1. J gave up 6 bases and V 3 bases, and 2 bases lay outside the gene matches. CDR3 length: 12 amino acids. Germline CDR1 WSHSY, CDR2 SAAADI. CDR3: CASSDRGSEQYF. CDR3 DNA: TGCGCCAGCAGTGACAGGGGGAGCGAGCAGTACTTC.

The rearrangement links TRBV27 to TRBJ2-2, with D perhaps matching TRBD1 (6 bases). Deletions cut 7 bases from V and 7 bases from J, with 16 bases between. The CDR3 covers 14 residues. Germline-derived CDR1 and CDR2 are MNHEY and SMNVEV (reference sequence). The CDR3 is CASKATGPFGELFF. The CDR3 DNA reads as TGTGCCAGCAAGGCGACAGGCCCCTTCGGGGAGCTGTTTTTT.

The chain is built from TRBV3-1 (or the pseudogene TRBV3-2) and TRBJ2-2; possibly TRBD2 for D (6 bases). Germline V gene sequence: CDR1 LGHDT, CDR2 YNNKEL (reference sequence). The CDR3 extends over 13 amino acids. Trimming stripped 4 bases from V and 5 bases from J, with 8 bases between. The CDR3 loop reads CASSRRGTGELFF. The CDR3 coding sequence is TGTGCCAGCAGCCGGCGGGGAACCGGGGAGCTGTTTTTT.

This chain links TRBV5-4 with TRBJ2-5; 9 bases are shared with TRBD1. V shed 3 bases and J 5 bases; nucleotides not matched to a gene: 14. Germline V gene lookup returns CDR1 SGHNT and CDR2 YYREEE (reference sequence). CDR3 size: 17 residues. CDR3 bases: TGTGCCAGCAGCTCCGGGTCCCGACAGGGGGGTAGGGAGACCCAGTACTTC. It is translated as CASSSGSRQGGRETQYF.